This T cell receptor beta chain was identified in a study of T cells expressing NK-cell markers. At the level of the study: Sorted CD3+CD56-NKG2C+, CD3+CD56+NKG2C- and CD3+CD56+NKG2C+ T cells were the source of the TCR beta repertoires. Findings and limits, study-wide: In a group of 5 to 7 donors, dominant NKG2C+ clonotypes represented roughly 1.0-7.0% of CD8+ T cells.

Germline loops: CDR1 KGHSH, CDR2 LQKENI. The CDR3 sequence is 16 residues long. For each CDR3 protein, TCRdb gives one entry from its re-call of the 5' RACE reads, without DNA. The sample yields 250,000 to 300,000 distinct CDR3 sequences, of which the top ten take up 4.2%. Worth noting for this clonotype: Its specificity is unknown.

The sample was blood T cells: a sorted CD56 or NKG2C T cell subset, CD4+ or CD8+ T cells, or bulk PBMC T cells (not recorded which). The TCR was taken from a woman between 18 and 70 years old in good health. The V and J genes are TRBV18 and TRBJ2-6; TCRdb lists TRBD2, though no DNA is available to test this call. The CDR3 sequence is CASSPWDPRGANVLTF.